The sequence of this TCR beta chain was determined in a study of vaccination and CD4 T cells after COVID-19. Across the study: Convalescents were six males and four females, two of them Hispanic. A CEFX pool, an HIV-1 Nef pool, or no peptide went to control cultures.

Findings of the study overall: For SARS-CoV-2-reactive clonotypes, the median went from approximately 21 to 38, a nonsignificant increase.

Unmatched junction bases numbered 6, after V lost 0 bases and J lost 2 bases. Germline CDR1 is SGHRS and CDR2 is YFSETQ. The CDR3 is 16 residues long. The sample's treatment: roughly 10-day PBMC culture with coronavirus spike peptide pools or control peptides (ViraFEST assay). Once peptide pools had expanded antigen-specific T cells, ViraFEST sequenced TCRs. Cultured CD4+ T cell DNA was sequenced using the Oncomine TCR Beta short-read assay. One entry per CDR3 protein results from TCRdb running MiXCR on the PCR reads. The sample lists about 12,000 distinct CDR3 sequences, around 75% occurring once. Concerning this clonotype itself: No antigen is known for it.

This TCR was sampled from a human donor who had recovered from COVID-19. Sequencing was performed on CD4+ T cells from blood, cultured in vitro. The genes are TRBV5-1 and TRBJ2-7, with 9 bases aligning to TRBD1. The CDR3 spells CASSLDPGQGTYEQYF. CDR3 nucleotides: TGCGCCAGCAGCTTGGATCCGGGACAGGGTACCTACGAGCAGTACTTC.